This T cell receptor beta chain came from a study of blood T cell repertoires in COVID-19. There are 15 residues in the CDR3. Trimming shortened V by 3 bases and J by 5 bases, and 14 bases separated the two germline ends. From germline, CDR1 is SNHLY and CDR2 FYNNEI. As handled by the study authors: Using reference gene primer amplification, nucleated cell counts were estimated. Assay used: immunoSEQ multiplex PCR; TCRdb lists only in-frame clones, some missing. V and J calls and clone size come straight from that table; D and trimming were deduced from the DNA. The sample records 240,000 or so clones, approximately 85% being singletons.

The sequence came from a woman in her sixties with active or convalescent COVID-19. The rearrangement joins TRBV2 to TRBJ1-3, with a weak D call TRBD1 (6 bases). The sample consisted of peripheral blood. The CDR3 region has the DNA TGTGCCAGCAGTGAGGGGGGGGCTAGTAGAAACACCATATATTTT. This codes for CASSEGGASRNTIYF.